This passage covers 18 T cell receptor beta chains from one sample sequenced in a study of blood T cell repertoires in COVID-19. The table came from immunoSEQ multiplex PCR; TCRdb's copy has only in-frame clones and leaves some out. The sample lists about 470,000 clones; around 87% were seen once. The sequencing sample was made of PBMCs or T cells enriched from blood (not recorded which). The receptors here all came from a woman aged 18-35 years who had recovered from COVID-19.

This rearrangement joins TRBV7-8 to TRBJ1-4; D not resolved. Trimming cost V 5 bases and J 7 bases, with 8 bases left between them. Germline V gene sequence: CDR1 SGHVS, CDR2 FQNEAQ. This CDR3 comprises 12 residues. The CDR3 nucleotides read TGTGCCAGCAGCCTCCGTTCTGAAAAACTGTTTTTT. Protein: CASSLRSEKLFF.

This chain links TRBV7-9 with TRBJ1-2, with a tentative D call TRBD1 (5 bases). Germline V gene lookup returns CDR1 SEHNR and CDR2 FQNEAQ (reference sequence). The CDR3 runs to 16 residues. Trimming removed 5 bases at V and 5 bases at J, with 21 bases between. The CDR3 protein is CASSPSRASAGYGYTF. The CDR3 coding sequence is TGTGCCAGCAGCCCCTCCAGGGCCTCCGCGGGGTATGGCTACACCTTC.

The CDR3 reads CASSPQRGSLNYGYTF. CDR3 sequence (DNA): TGCGCCAGCAGCCCCCAACGGGGGTCCTTAAACTATGGCTACACCTTC. The chain carries TRBV4-1 and TRBJ1-2, with TRBD1 as a possible D gene (5 bases). This CDR3 contains 16 residues. The V and J ends lost 4 bases and 2 bases respectively, with 17 bases between them. The germline V gene encodes CDR1 MGHRA and CDR2 YSYEKL.

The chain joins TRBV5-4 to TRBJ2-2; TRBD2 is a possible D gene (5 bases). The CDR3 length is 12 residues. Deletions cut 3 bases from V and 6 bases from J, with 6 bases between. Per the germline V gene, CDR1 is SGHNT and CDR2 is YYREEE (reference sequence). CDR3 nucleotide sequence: TGTGCCAGCAGCTGGGGAGCCGGGGAGCTGTTTTTT. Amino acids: CASSWGAGELFF.

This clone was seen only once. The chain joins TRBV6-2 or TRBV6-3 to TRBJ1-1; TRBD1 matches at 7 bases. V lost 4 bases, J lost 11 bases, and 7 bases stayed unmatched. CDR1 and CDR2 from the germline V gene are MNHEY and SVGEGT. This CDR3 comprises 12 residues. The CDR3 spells CASSSPTGRAFF. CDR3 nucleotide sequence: TGTGCCAGCAGTTCCCCGACAGGGCGGGCTTTCTTT.

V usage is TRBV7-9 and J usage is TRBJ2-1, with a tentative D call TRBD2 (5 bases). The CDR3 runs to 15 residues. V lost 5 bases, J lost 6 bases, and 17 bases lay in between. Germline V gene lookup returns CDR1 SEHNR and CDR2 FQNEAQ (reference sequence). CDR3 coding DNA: TGTGCCAGCAGCCTGGACTGGTCGATAGGCAATGAGCAGTTCTTC. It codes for CASSLDWSIGNEQFF.

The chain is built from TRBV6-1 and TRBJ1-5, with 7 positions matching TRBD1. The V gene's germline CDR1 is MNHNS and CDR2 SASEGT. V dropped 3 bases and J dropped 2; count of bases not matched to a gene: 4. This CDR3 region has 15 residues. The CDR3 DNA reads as TGTGCCAGCAGTGACCGAGGGGGCGGCAATCAGCCCCAGCATTTT. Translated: CASSDRGGGNQPQHF.

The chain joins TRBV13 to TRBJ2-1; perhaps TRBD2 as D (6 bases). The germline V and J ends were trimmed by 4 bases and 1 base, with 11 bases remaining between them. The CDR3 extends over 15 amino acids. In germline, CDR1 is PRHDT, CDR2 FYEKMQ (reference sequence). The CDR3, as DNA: TGTGCCAGCAGCTCGCGGAGGGAATCCTACAATGAGCAGTTCTTC. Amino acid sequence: CASSSRRESYNEQFF.

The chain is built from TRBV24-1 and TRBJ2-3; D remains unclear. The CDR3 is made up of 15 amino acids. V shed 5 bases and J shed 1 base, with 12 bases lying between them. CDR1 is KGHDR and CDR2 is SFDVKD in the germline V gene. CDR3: CATSVVSFGTDTQYF. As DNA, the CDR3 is TGTGCCACCAGTGTAGTCTCCTTTGGCACAGATACGCAGTATTTT.

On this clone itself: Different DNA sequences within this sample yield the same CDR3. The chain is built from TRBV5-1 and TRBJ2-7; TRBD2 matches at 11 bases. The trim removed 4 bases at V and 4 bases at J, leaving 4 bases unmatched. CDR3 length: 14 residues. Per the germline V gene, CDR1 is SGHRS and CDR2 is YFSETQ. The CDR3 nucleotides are TGCGCCAGCAGCCCTAGCGGGGGGAGGTACGAGCAGTACTTC. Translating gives CASSPSGGRYEQYF.

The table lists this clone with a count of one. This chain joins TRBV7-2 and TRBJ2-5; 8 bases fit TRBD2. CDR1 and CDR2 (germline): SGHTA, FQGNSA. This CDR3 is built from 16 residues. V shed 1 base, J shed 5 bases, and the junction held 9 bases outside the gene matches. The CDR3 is CASSLGAGSGGETQYF. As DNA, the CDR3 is TGTGCCAGCAGCTTAGGGGCGGGGAGCGGGGGCGAGACCCAGTACTTC.

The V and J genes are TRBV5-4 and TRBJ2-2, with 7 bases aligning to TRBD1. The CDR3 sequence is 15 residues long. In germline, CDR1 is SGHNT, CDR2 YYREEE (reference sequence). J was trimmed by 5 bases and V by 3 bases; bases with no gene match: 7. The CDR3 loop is CASSSPTGSTGELFF. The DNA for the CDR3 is TGTGCCAGCAGCTCCCCGACAGGGTCAACCGGGGAGCTGTTTTTT. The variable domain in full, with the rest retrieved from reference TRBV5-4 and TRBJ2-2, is ETGVTQSPTHLIKTRGQQVTLRCSSQSGHNTVSWYQQALGQGPQFIFQYYREEENGRGNFPPRFSGLQFPNYSSELNVNALELDDSALYLCASSSPTGSTGELFFGEGSRLTVL.

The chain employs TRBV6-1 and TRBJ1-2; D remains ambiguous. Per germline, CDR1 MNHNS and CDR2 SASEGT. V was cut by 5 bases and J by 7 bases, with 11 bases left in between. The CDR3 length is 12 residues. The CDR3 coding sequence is TGTGCCAGCAGTCCCACAGTTACTGGCTACACCTTC. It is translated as CASSPTVTGYTF.

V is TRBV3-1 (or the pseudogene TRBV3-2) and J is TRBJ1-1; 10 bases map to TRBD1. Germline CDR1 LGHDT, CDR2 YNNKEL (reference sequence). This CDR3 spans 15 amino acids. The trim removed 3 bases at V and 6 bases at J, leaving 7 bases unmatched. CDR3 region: CASSQAGTGVPEAFF. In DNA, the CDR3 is TGTGCCAGCAGCCAGGCCGGGACAGGGGTCCCTGAAGCTTTCTTT.

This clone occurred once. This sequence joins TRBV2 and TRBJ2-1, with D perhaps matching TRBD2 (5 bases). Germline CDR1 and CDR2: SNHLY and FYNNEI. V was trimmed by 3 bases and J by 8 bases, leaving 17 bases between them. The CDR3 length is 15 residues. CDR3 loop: CASSDEGRRPDEQFF. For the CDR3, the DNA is TGTGCCAGCAGTGATGAGGGCCGGAGGCCGGATGAGCAGTTCTTC.

In DNA form, the CDR3 reads TGTGCCAGCAGCCAAGACCCGGGGTGGGGCTACACCTTC. It specifies CASSQDPGWGYTF. This chain joins TRBV3-1 (or the pseudogene TRBV3-2) and TRBJ1-2; D gene uncertain. CDR1 LGHDT and CDR2 YNNKEL come from the germline V gene (reference sequence). CDR3 length: 13 amino acids. V was pared by 0 bases and J by 8 bases, with 10 bases between.

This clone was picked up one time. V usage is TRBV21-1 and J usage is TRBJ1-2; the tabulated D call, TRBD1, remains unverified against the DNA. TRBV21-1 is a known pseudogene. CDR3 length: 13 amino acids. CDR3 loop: CASSKAGRYGYTF. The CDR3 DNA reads TGTGCCAGCAGCAAAGCGGGGCGCTATGGCTACACCTTC.

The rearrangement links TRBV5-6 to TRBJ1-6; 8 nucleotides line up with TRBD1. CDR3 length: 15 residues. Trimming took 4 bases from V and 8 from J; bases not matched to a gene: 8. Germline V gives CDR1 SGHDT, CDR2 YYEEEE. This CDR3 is CASSRGQGQDSPLHF. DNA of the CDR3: TGTGCCAGCAGCCGCGGACAGGGCCAGGATTCACCCCTCCACTTT. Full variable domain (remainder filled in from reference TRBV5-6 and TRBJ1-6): DAGVTQSPTHLIKTRGQQVTLRCSPKSGHDTVSWYQQALGQGPQFIFQYYEEEERQRGNFPDRFSGHQFPNYSSELNVNALLLGDSALYLCASSRGQGQDSPLHFGNGTRLTVT.